This T cell receptor beta chain was identified in a study of T cells in Graves' hyperthyroidism and ophthalmopathy. Patients aged 18 to 65 with hyperthyroidism were newly diagnosed, with duration under 2 months. Note on this clonotype: Its antigen is still unknown.

Study-level points and caveats: A model of 13 V-J features distinguished ophthalmopathy from stable hyperthyroidism.

Amplified TCR beta CDR3 regions derived from RNA transcripts. HTBI primers were the set used in a first-round RT-PCR of the TCR CDR3. TCRdb re-analysed the multiplex PCR reads in MiXCR, keeping a single row per CDR3 protein. The sample contains 280,000 or so distinct CDR3 sequences, around 15% of which appear only once. Germline V lookup: CDR1 SGHTA, CDR2 FQGNSA. V shed 7 bases and J shed 5 bases, with 11 bases lying between them. The length of the CDR3 is 13 residues. The sequence was obtained from a woman in her 50s with Graves' hyperthyroidism that later progressed to Graves' ophthalmopathy. The sequenced sample consisted of blood. The chain links TRBV7-2 to TRBJ1-4; D unresolved. The CDR3 loop is CASTNYRNEKLFF. The CDR3 bases are TGTGCCAGCACCAACTACCGCAATGAAAAACTGTTTTTT.